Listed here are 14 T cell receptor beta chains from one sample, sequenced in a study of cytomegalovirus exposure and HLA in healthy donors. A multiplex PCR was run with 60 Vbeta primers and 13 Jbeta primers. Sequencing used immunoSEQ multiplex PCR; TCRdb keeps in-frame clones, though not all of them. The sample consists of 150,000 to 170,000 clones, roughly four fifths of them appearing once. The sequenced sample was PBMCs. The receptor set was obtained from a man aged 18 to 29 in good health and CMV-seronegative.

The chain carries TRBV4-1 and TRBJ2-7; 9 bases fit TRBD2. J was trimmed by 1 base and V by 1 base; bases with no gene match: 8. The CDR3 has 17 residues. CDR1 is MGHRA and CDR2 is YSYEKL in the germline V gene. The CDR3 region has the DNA TGCGCCAGCAGCCAAGGGCCTCTAGCGGGATCGTCCTACGAGCAGTACTTC. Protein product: CASSQGPLAGSSYEQYF.

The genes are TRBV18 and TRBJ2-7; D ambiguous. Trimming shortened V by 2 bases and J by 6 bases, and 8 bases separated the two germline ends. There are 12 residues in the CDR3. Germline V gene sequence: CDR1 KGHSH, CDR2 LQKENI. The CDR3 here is CASSPRGLEQYF. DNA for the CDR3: TGTGCCAGCTCACCAAGAGGTCTCGAGCAGTACTTC.

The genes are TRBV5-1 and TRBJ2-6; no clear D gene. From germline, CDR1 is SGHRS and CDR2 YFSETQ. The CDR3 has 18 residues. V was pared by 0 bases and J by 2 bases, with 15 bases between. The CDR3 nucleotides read TGCGCCAGCAGCTTGGCCGCTATAAGTTCCCCTGGGGCCAACGTCCTGACTTTC. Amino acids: CASSLAAISSPGANVLTF.

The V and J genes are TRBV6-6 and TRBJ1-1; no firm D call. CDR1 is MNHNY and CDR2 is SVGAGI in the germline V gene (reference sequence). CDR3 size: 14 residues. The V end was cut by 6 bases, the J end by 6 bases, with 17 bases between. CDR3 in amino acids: CASRPSNPQAEAFF. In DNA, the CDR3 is TGTGCCAGCAGGCCATCTAACCCTCAGGCTGAAGCTTTCTTT.

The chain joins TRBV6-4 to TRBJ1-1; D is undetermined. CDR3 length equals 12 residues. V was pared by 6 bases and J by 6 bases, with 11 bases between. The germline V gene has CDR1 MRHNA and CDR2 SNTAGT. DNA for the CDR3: TGTGCCAGCAGACGAAATGAGGCTGAAGCTTTCTTT. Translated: CASRRNEAEAFF.

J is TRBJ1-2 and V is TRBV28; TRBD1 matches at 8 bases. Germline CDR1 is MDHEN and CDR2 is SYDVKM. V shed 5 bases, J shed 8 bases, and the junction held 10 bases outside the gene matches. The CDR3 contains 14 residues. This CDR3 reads CASSQGASPGGYTF. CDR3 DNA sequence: TGTGCCAGCAGTCAGGGGGCCTCCCCGGGCGGCTACACCTTC.

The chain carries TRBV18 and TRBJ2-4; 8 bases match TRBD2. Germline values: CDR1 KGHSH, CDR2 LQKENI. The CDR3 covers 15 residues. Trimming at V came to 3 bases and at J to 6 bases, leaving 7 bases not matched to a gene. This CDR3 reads CASSPAGGVGNIQYF. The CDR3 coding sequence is TGTGCCAGCTCACCCGCGGGGGGTGTTGGAAACATTCAGTACTTC.

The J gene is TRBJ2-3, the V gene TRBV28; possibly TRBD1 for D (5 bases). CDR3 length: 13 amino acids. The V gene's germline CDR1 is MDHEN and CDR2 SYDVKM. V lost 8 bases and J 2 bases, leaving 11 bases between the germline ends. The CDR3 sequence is CASGETDTDTQYF. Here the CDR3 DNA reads TGTGCCAGCGGCGAGACAGACACAGATACGCAGTATTTT.

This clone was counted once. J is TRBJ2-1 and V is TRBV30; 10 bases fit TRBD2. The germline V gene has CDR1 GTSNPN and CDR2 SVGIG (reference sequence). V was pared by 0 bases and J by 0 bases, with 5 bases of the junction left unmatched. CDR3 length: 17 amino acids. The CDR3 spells CAWSVSRTSGSYNEQFF. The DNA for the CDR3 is TGTGCCTGGAGTGTGTCCCGGACTAGCGGCTCCTACAATGAGCAGTTCTTC.

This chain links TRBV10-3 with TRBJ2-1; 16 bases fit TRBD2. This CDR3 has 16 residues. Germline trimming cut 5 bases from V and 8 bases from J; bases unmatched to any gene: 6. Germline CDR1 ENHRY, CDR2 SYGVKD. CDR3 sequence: CAISTGTSGRADEQFF. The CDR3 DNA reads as TGTGCCATCAGTACCGGGACTAGCGGGAGGGCCGATGAGCAGTTCTTC.

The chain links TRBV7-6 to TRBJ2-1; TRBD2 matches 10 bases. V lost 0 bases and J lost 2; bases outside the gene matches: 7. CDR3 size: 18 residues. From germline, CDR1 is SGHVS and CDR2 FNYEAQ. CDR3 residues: CASSLAERLAGTYNEQFF. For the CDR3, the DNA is TGTGCCAGCAGCTTAGCTGAACGACTAGCGGGCACCTACAATGAGCAGTTCTTC.

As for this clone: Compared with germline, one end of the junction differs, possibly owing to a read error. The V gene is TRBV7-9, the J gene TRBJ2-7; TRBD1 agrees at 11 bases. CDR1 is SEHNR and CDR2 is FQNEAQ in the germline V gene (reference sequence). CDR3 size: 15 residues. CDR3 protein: CSSSSGQGATYEQYF. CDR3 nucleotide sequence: TGTTCCAGCAGCTCCGGACAGGGGGCAACCTACGAGCAGTACTTC.

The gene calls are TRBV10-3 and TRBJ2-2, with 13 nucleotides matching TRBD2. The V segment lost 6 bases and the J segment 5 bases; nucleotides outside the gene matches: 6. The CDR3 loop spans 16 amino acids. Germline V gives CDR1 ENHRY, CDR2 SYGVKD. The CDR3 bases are TGTGCCATCAGAAAAACGACTAGCGGGGGGACCGGGGAGCTGTTTTTT. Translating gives CAIRKTTSGGTGELFF.

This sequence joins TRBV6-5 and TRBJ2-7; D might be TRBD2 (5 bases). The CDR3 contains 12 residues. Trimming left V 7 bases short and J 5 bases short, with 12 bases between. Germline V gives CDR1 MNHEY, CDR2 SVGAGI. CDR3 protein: CASTGNADEQYF. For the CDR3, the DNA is TGTGCCAGCACCGGGAATGCGGACGAGCAGTACTTC.